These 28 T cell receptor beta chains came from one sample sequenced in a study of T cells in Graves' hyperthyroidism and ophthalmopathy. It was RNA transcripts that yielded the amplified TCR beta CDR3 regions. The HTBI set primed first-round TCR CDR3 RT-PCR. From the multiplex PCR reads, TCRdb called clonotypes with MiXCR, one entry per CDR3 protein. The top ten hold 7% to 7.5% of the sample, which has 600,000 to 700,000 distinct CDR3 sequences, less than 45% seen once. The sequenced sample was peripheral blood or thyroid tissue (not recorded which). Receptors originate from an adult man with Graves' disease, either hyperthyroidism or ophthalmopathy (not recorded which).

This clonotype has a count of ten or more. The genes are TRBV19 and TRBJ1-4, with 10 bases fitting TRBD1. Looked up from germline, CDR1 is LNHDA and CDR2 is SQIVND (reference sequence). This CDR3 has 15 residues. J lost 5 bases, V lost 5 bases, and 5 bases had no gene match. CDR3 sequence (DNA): TGTGCCAGTAGTTCCCTGGGACAGGGGAATGAAAAACTGTTTTTT. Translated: CASSSLGQGNEKLFF.

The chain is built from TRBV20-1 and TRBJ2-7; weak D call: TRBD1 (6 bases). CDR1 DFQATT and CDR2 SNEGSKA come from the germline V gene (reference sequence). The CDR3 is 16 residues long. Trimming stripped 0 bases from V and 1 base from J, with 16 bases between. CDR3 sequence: CSAREQGQLASYEQYF. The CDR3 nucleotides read TGCAGTGCTAGAGAACAGGGACAACTGGCTTCCTACGAGCAGTACTTC.

As DNA, the CDR3 is TGCAGCTTGGTTCAGGGCCCCTATGGCTACACCTTC. Residues: CSLVQGPYGYTF. The rearrangement joins TRBV29-1 to TRBJ1-2; tentatively, D is TRBD1 (5 bases). Trimming took off 8 bases at V and 4 bases at J, with 14 bases between the two ends. Germline V gives CDR1 SQVTM, CDR2 ANQGSEA. This CDR3 region has 12 residues.

The CDR3 reads CASSSTDSGRGYEQYF. CDR3 in DNA: TGTGCCAGCAGCTCCACGGATAGCGGGAGGGGCTACGAGCAGTACTTC. The gene calls are TRBV7-6 and TRBJ2-7, with 11 bases aligning to TRBD2. This CDR3 is 16 amino acids long. V lost 4 bases, J lost 3 bases, and 8 bases stayed unmatched. The V gene's germline CDR1 is SGHVS and CDR2 FNYEAQ.

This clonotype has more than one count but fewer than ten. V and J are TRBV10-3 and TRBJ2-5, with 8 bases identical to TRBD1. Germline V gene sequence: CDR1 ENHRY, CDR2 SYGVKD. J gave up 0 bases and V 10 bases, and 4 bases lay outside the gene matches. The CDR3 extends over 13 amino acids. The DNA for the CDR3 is TGTGCCAGCCAACAGGGGGACCAAGAGACCCAGTACTTC. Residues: CASQQGDQETQYF.

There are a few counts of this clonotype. The DNA for the CDR3 is TGCAGTGCTAGAGGTGACCCGACTGAAGCGGTGACCCAGTACTTC. Translating it yields CSARGDPTEAVTQYF. The chain combines TRBV20-1 with TRBJ2-5; possible D gene TRBD2, 5 bases. Trimming took 1 base from V and 7 from J, leaving 19 bases between them. This CDR3 is 15 amino acids long. The germline CDR1 and CDR2 sequences are DFQATT and SNEGSKA (reference sequence).

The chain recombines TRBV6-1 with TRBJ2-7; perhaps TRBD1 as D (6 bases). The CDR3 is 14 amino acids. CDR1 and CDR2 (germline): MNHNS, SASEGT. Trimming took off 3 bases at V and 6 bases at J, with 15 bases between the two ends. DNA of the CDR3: TGTGCCAGCAGTGAGGTGCCAGGGGCTCGCGAGCAGTACTTC. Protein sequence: CASSEVPGAREQYF.

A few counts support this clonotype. The CDR3 nucleotides are TGTGCCAGCCGGACAGGGGTCGGTCAGCCCCAGCATTTT. Translated: CASRTGVGQPQHF. The V and J genes are TRBV12-5 and TRBJ1-5, with 9 bases identical to TRBD1. CDR1 and CDR2 (germline): LGHNT, FRNRAP. The CDR3 spans 13 residues.

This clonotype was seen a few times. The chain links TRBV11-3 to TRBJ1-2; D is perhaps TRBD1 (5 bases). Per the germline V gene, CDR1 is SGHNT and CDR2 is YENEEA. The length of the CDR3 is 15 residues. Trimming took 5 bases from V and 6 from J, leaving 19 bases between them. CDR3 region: CASSQGEGNFDGYTF. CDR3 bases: TGTGCCAGCAGCCAAGGGGAGGGGAACTTTGATGGCTACACCTTC.

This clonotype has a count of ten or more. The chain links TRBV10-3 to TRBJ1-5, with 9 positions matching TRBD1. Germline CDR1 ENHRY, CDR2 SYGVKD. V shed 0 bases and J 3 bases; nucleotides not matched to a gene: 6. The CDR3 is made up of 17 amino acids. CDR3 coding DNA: TGTGCCATCAGTGAGTCCCCGGGACAGGGCTCCAATCAGCCCCAGCATTTT. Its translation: CAISESPGQGSNQPQHF.

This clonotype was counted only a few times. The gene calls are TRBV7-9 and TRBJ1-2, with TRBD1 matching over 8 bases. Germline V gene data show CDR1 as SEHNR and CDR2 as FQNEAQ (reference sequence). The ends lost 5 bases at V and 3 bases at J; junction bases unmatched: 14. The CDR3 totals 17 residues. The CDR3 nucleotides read TGTGCCAGCAGCCGTGCCGATCGGGTACAGGGGGACTATGGCTACACCTTC. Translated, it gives CASSRADRVQGDYGYTF.

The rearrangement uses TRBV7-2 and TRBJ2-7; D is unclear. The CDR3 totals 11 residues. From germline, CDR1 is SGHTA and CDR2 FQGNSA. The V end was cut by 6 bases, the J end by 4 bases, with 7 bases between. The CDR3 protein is CASSRKYEQYF. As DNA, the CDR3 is TGTGCCAGCAGTCGTAAGTACGAGCAGTACTTC.

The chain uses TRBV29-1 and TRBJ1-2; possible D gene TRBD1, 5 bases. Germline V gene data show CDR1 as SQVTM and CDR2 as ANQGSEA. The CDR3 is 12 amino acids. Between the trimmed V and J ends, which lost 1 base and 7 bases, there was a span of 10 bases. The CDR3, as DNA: TGCAGCGTTGAAGGGGACCGCTTTGGCTACACCTTC. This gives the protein CSVEGDRFGYTF.

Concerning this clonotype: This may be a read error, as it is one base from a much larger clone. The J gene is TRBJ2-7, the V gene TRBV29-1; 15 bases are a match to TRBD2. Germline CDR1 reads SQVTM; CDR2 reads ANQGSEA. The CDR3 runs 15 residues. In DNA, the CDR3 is TGCAGCGTTGCGGGGACTAGCGGGAGGAACTACGGGCAGTACTTC. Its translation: CSVAGTSGRNYGQYF.

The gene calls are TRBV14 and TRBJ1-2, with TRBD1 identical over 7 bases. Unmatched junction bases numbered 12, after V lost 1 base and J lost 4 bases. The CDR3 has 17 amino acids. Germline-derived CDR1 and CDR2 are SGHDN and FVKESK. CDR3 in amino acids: CASSQGSLGRGTYGYTF. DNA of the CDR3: TGTGCCAGCAGCCAAGGATCCCTCGGCAGGGGGACCTATGGCTACACCTTC.

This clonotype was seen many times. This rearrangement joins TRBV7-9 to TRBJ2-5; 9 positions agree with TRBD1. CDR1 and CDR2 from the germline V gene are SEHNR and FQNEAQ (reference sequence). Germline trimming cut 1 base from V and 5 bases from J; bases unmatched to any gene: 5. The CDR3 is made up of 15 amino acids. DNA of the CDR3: TGTGCCAGCAGCTTAGGTACAGGGGGCAGGGAGACCCAGTACTTC. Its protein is CASSLGTGGRETQYF.

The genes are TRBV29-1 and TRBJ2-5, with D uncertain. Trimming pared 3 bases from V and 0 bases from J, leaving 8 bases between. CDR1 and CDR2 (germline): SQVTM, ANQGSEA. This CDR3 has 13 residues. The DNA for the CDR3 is TGCAGCGTTGATAGGGCCAACCAAGAGACCCAGTACTTC. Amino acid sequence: CSVDRANQETQYF.

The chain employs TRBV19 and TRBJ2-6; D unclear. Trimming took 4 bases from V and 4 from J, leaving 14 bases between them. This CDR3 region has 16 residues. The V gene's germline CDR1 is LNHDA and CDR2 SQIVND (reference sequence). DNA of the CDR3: TGTGCCAGTAGTACATGGTCCACGACCGGGGCCAACGTCCTGACTTTC. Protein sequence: CASSTWSTTGANVLTF.

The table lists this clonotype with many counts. CDR3 in amino acids: CASSDRTELVYGYTF. As DNA, the CDR3 is TGTGCCAGCAGCGACCGGACGGAGCTAGTCTATGGCTACACCTTC. The rearrangement uses TRBV7-9 and TRBJ1-2, with D uncertain. The CDR3 sequence is 15 residues long. The germline V gene has CDR1 SEHNR and CDR2 FQNEAQ (reference sequence). V lost 5 bases, J lost 4 bases, and 17 bases lay in between.

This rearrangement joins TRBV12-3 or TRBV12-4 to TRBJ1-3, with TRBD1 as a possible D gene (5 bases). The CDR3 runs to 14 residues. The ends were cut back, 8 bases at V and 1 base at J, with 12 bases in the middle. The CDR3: CASGHHVSGNTIYF. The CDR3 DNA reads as TGTGCCAGCGGACATCATGTTTCTGGAAACACCATATATTTT.

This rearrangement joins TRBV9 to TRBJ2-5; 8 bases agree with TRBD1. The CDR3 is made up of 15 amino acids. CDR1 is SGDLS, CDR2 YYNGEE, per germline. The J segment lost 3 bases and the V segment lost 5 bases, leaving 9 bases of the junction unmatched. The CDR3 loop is CASSTTGQAEETQYF. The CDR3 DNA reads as TGTGCCAGCAGTACCACGGGACAGGCAGAAGAGACCCAGTACTTC.

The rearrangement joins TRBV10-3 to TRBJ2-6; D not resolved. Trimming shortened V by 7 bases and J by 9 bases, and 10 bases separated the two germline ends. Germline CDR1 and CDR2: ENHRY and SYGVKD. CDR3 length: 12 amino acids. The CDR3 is CAIKWAGNVLTF. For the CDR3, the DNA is TGTGCCATCAAATGGGCAGGCAACGTCCTGACTTTC.

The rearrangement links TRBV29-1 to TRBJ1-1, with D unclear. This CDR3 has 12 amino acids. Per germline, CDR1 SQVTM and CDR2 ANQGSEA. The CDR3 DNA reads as TGCAGTGCTCTACCATTCAACACTGAAGCTTTCTTT. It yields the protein CSALPFNTEAFF.

Written as DNA, the CDR3 is TGTGCCAGCAGCCATAGGAGATCACCCCTCCACTTT. Encoded protein: CASSHRRSPLHF. J is TRBJ1-6 and V is TRBV4-2; no definite D call. Germline V gene sequence: CDR1 LGHNA, CDR2 YNFKEQ. V was pared by 3 bases and J by 10 bases, with 7 bases between. The CDR3 is made up of 12 amino acids.

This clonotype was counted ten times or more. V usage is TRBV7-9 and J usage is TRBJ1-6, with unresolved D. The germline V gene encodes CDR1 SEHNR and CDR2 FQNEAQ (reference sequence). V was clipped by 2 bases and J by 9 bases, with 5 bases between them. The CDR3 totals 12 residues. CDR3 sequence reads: CASSLSFSPLHF. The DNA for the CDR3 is TGTGCCAGCAGCTTATCTTTTTCACCCCTCCACTTT.

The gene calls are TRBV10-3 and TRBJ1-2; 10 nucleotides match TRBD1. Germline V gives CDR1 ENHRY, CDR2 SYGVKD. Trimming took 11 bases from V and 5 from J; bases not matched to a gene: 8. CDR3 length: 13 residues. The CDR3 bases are TGTGCCTCAGGACAGGGGGACCTTTATGGCTACACCTTC. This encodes CASGQGDLYGYTF.

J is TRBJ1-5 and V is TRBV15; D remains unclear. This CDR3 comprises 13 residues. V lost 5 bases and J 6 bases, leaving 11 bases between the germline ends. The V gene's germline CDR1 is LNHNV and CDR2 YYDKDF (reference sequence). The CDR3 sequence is CATSVAESQPQHF. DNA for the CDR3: TGTGCCACCAGCGTAGCAGAAAGTCAGCCCCAGCATTTT.

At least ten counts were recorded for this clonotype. CDR3 sequence: CAISDQQGQGNEKLFF. Written as DNA, the CDR3 is TGTGCCATCAGTGACCAACAGGGGCAGGGGAATGAAAAACTGTTTTTT. The chain has TRBV10-3 and TRBJ1-4, with 7 bases that match TRBD1. Germline lookup yields CDR1 ENHRY and CDR2 SYGVKD. The CDR3 covers 16 residues. After removal of 3 bases from V and 5 bases from J, the junction contained 9 bases not matched to a gene.